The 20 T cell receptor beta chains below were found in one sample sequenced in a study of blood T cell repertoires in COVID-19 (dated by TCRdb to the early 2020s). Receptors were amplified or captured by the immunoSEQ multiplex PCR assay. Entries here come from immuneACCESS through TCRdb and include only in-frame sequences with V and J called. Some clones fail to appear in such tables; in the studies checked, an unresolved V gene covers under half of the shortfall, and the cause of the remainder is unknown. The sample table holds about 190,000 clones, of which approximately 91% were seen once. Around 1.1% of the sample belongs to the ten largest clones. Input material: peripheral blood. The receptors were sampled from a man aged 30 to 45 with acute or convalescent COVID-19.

CDR3 in DNA: TGTGCCTGGTTGTCGTGGGGGTTAGCGGGAGGGCCTGCTGAGCAGTTCTTC. It is translated as CAWLSWGLAGGPAEQFF. The chain carries TRBV30 and TRBJ2-1; 11 nucleotides agree with TRBD2. The J segment lost 9 bases and the V segment lost 5 bases, leaving 18 bases of the junction unmatched. The CDR3 covers 17 residues. CDR1 is GTSNPN, CDR2 SVGIG, per germline (reference sequence).

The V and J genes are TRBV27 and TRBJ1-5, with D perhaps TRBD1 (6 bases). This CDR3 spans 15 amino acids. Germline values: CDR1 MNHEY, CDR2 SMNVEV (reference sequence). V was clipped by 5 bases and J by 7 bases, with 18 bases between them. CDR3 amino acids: CASSQNRALQQPQHF. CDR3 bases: TGTGCCAGCAGTCAAAACAGGGCTTTACAACAGCCCCAGCATTTT.

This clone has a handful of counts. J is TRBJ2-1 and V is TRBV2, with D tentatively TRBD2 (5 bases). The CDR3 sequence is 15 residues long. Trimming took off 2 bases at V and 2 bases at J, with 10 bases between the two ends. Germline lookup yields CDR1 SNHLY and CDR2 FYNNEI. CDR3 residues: CASSERELTYNEQFF. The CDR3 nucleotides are TGTGCCAGCAGTGAACGGGAACTCACCTACAATGAGCAGTTCTTC.

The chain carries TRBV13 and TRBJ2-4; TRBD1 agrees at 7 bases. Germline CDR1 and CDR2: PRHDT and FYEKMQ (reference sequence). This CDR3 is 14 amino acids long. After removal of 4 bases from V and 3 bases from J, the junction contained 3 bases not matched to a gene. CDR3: CASSWTGNKNIQYF. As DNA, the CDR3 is TGTGCCAGCAGCTGGACAGGAAACAAAAACATTCAGTACTTC.

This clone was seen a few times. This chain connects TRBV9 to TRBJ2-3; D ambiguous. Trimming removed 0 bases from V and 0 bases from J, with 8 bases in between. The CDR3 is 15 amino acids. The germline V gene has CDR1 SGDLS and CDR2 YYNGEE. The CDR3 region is CASSVAVYSTDTQYF. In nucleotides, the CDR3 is TGTGCCAGCAGCGTAGCAGTGTATAGCACAGATACGCAGTATTTT.

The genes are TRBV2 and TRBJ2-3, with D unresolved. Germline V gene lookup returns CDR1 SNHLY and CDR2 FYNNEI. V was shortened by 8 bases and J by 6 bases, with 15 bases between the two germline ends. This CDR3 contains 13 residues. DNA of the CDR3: TGTGCCAGCTGCTTAGTAAGTCGGGATACGCAGTATTTT. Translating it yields CASCLVSRDTQYF.

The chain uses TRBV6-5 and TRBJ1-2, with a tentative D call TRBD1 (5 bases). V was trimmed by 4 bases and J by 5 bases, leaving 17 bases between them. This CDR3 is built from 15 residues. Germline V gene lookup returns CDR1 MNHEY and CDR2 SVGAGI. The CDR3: CASSWSGTTHYGYTF. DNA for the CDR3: TGTGCCAGCAGTTGGTCCGGGACTACCCATTATGGCTACACCTTC.

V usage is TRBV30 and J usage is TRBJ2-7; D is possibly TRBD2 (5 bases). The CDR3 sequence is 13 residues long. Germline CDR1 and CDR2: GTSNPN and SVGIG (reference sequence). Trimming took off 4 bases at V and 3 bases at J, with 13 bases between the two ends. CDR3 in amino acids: CAWTKISGYEQYF. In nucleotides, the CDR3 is TGTGCCTGGACTAAGATAAGCGGCTACGAGCAGTACTTC.

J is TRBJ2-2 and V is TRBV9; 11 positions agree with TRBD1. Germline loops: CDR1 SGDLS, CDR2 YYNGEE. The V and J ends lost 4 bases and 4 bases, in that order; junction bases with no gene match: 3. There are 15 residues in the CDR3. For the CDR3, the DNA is TGTGCCAGCAGCAAGGGACAGGGGGTCACCGGGGAGCTGTTTTTT. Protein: CASSKGQGVTGELFF.

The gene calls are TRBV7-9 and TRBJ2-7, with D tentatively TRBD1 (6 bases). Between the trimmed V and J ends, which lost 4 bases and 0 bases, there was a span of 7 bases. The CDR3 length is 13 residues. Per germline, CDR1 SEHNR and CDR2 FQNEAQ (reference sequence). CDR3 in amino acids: CASSSQGSYEQYF. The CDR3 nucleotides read TGTGCCAGCAGCTCACAGGGCTCCTACGAGCAGTACTTC.

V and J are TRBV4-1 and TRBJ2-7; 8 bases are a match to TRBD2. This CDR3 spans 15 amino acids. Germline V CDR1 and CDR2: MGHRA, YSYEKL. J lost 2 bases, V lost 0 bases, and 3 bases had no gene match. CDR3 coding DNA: TGCGCCAGCAGCCAAGAACAGGGACTAGCCTACGAGCAGTACTTC. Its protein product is CASSQEQGLAYEQYF.

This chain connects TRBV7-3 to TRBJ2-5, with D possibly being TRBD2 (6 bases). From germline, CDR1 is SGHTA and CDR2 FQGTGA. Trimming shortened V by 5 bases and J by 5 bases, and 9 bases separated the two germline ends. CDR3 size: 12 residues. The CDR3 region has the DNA TGTGCCAGCAGCGCGGGACTGGAGACCCAGTACTTC. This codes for CASSAGLETQYF.

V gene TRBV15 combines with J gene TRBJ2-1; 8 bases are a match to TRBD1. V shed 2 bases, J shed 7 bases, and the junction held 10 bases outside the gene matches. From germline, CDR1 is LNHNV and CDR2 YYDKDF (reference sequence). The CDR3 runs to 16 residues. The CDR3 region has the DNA TGTGCCACCAGCAGACCCGACAGGGGAGCGCGAAATGAGCAGTTCTTC. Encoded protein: CATSRPDRGARNEQFF.

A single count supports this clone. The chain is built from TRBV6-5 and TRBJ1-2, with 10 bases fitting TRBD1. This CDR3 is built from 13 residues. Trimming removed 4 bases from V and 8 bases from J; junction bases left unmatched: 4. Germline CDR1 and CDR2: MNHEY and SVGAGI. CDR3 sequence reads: CASSSGQGTGYTF. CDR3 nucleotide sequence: TGTGCCAGCAGTTCGGGACAGGGGACGGGCTACACCTTC.

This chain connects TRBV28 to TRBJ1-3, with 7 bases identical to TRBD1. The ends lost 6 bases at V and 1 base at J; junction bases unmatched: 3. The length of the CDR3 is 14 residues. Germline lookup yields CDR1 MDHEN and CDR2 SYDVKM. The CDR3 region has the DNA TGTGCCAGCAGGGAGACAGGGTCTGGAAACACCATATATTTT. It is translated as CASRETGSGNTIYF.

The DNA for the CDR3 is TGTGCCTGGAGTCCAGTAACCTACAATGAGCAGTTCTTC. It translates to CAWSPVTYNEQFF. The V gene is TRBV30, the J gene TRBJ2-1; unclear D gene. Germline lookup yields CDR1 GTSNPN and CDR2 SVGIG (reference sequence). The CDR3 extends over 13 amino acids. Trimming removed 2 bases at V and 2 bases at J, with 7 bases between.

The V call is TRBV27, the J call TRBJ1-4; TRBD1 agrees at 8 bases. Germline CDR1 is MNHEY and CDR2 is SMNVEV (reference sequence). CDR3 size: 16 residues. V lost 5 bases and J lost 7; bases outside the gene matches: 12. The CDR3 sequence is CASSVVPGQGGEKLFF. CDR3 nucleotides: TGTGCCAGCAGTGTAGTCCCCGGACAGGGAGGTGAAAAACTGTTTTTT.

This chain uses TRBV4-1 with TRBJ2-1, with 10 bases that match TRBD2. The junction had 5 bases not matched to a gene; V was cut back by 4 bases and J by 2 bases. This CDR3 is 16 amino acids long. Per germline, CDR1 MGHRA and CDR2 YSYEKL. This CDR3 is CASSPEAGGAYNEQFF. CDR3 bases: TGCGCCAGCAGCCCAGAAGCGGGAGGGGCCTACAATGAGCAGTTCTTC.

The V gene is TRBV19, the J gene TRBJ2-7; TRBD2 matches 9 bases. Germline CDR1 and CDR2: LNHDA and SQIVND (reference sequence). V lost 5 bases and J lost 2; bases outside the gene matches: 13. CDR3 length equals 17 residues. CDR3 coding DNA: TGTGCCAGTAGTCTCAAAGGGACACTAGCGGGCACCTACGAGCAGTACTTC. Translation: CASSLKGTLAGTYEQYF.

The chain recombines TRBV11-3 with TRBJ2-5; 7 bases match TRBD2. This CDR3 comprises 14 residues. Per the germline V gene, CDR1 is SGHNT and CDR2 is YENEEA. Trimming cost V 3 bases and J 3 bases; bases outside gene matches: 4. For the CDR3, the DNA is TGTGCCAGCAGCTTGGGGCTAGCGGAAGAGACCCAGTACTTC. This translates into CASSLGLAEETQYF.